The following is a TCR beta chain sequence with its context. V dropped 10 bases and J dropped 4 bases, with 22 bases sitting between them. The CDR3 has 16 amino acids. Germline V gene lookup returns CDR1 MDHEN and CDR2 SYDVKM. Assay used: immunoSEQ multiplex PCR; TCRdb lists only in-frame clones, some missing. The sample has about 460,000 clones; roughly four fifths are singletons. The sample is drawn from a study of shared clonotypes between healthy human individuals. The chain joins TRBV28 to TRBJ2-2; possible D gene TRBD2, 5 bases. Sequenced sample: PBMCs. The receptor was derived from a woman in her 40s in good health. Some clones in this sample may be carry-over from other donors' samples. The CDR3, as DNA: TGTGCCATCGCAGGACTGGGAATGCGAGCCACCGGGGAGCTGTTTTTT. This sequence encodes CAIAGLGMRATGELFF. Based on the CDR3 plus reference TRBV28 and TRBJ2-2, the full variable domain is DVKVTQSSRYLVKRTGEKVFLECVQDMDHENMFWYRQDPGLGLRLIYFSYDVKMKEKGDIPEGYSVSREKKERFSLILESASTNQTSMYLCAIAGLGMRATGELFFGEGSRLTVL.